This paragraph covers one T cell receptor beta chain sequence. This clonotype has more than one count but fewer than ten. This clone's antigen is unknown. The input lacks base qualities; no much larger clone sits a single base away. In light of the paper, this sample's treatment or condition label describes: allogeneic hematopoietic cell transplantation with graft depleted of TCRalphabeta T cells and CD19 B cells. The children who served as transplant recipients had been given grafts of TCRalphabeta/CD19-depleted allogeneic hematopoietic cells. The record originates from a study of T-cell reconstitution after alpha-beta-depleted transplantation in children (TCRdb year 2016). General notes on the study: T-cell immune reconstitution after TCRalphabeta/CD19-depleted allogeneic hematopoietic cell transplantation in children was quantitatively tracked in the study by means of TCR repertoire profiling. Results the study describes overall, beyond this receptor: In some patients, the high TCRbeta diversity seen at day 60 was put down to recipient T cells and intrathymic progenitors that had survived conditioning. About two months after transplant, the apparently early recovery of alphabetaT-cell counts reportedly depended on just several hundred clones that had expanded rapidly and came from non-depleted graft cells. Hyperexpanded clone frequencies declined over subsequent months; after one year, T-cell counts and TCRbeta diversity were mostly attributed to newly produced T cells.

Relative to germline, V is 5 bases shorter and J is 5 bases shorter, with 13 bases between their ends. The CDR1 and CDR2 encoded by the germline V gene (reference sequence) are DFQATT and SNEGSKA. Measured from the cysteine to the phenylalanine, the CDR3 is 12 residues long. Only the CDR3 DNA stays, 36 bases, in frame from base 1. The method behind the library was PCR. Sequencing relied on an Illumina HiSeq 2500. TCR libraries were prepared with molecular barcoding, using unique molecular identifiers to normalize TCRbeta repertoire quantification. TCRdb reran the public reads through fastp at Q25 and MiXCR, keeping productive beta chains. Rows matching on CDR3 protein sequence are summarized as one entry with the most common DNA and genes. The sample has about 1,000,000 distinct CDR3 sequences on record, around 30% of them singletons. In total, the top ten clones hold roughly 31% of the sample.

The source material was PBMCs, mostly from graft donor cells, sampled 360 days after TCRalphabeta/CD19-depleted stem cell transplant. This receptor chain uses TRBV20-1 and TRBJ2-7, and the D gene may be TRBD1, 6 bases matching. The TCR originated in a boy younger than two who had a stem cell transplant for SCID, so the T cells may come from the graft donor. The nucleotide sequence is TGCAGTGCTTTCCGGGACAACGACGAGCAGTACTTC. Its protein product is CSAFRDNDEQYF.